This TCR beta chain was sequenced in a study of beta chain features in type 1 diabetes. General study points: A pattern of fewer insertions and more deletions at VDJ junctions was seen in type 1 diabetes patients.

Expressed TCRB transcripts were sequenced, since all the RNA that had been isolated was reverse transcribed. Assay used: immunoSEQ multiplex PCR; TCRdb lists only in-frame clones, some missing. The sample includes some 500,000 clones, around 10% of them seen just once. This clone has just a few counts. Its antigen is unknown. All of the sorted populations showed purity greater than 95%. Sequences were obtained from naive CD4+ T cells from blood. This TCR was recovered from a woman aged 18-29 years in good health.

The CDR3 region is CASSLNAGWVQETQYF. The CDR3 bases are TGTGCCAGCAGCTTGAACGCTGGCTGGGTTCAAGAGACCCAGTACTTC. The V gene is TRBV5-6, the J gene TRBJ2-5, with D unclear. Trimming left V 1 base short and J 2 bases short, with 15 bases between. The germline V gene has CDR1 SGHDT and CDR2 YYEEEE. This CDR3 is 16 amino acids long.